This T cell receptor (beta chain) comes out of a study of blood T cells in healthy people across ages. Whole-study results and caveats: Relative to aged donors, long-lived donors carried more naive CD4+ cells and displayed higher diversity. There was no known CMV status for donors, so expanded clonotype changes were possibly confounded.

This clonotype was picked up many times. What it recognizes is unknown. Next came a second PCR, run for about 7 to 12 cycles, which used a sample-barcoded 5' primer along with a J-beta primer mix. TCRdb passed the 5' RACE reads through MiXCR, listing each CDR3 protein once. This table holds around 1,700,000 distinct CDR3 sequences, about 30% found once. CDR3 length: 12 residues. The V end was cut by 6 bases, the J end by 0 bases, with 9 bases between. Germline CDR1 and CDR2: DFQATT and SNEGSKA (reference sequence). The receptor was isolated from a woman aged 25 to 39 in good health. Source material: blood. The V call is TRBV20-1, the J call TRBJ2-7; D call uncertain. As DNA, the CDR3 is TGCAGTGCCCTGGTAGACTCCTACGAGCAGTACTTC. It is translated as CSALVDSYEQYF.